These 26 T cell receptor beta chains were sequenced from one sample in a study of regulatory T cells in long-lasting Graves disease. Arm-PCR of CDR3 regions and iRepertoire HTBI primers were used to build TCR beta libraries. TCRdb processed the multiplex PCR reads anew with MiXCR; each CDR3 protein has one entry. The table has approximately 380,000 distinct CDR3 sequences, more than 20% seen once. The sample's time point: persistent/refractory GD, antithyroid drugs over 5 years with positive TRAb. TCR sequences were obtained from RNA taken from PBMCs. The source was peripheral blood mononuclear cells (PBMCs), collected when the disease was refractory, from a patient treated with antithyroid drugs. The receptors stem from a female donor with Graves disease.

This clonotype has ten or more counts. The chain couples TRBV14 to TRBJ1-1; TRBD1 aligns across 7 bases. Looked up from germline, CDR1 is SGHDN and CDR2 is FVKESK. Trimming cost V 3 bases and J 1 base; bases outside gene matches: 2. The CDR3 runs to 14 residues. CDR3 amino acids: CASSHRGANTEAFF. CDR3 in DNA: TGTGCCAGCAGCCACAGGGGGGCGAACACTGAAGCTTTCTTT.

This chain connects TRBV7-2 to TRBJ2-6; no clear D gene. Trimming stripped 6 bases from V and 0 bases from J, with 9 bases between. Germline CDR1 SGHTA, CDR2 FQGNSA. This CDR3 region has 15 residues. CDR3 bases: TGTGCCAGCAGTTTATCAGGCTCTGGGGCCAACGTCCTGACTTTC. Protein: CASSLSGSGANVLTF.

This clonotype was recorded a few times. This chain connects TRBV29-1 to TRBJ2-7; D unresolved. The germline V and J ends were trimmed by 1 base and 1 base, with 14 bases remaining between them. Germline-derived CDR1 and CDR2 are SQVTM and ANQGSEA. The CDR3 length is 15 residues. The CDR3 reads CSVEAGGTVSYEQYF. DNA of the CDR3: TGCAGCGTTGAAGCGGGTGGTACGGTTTCCTACGAGCAGTACTTC.

This clonotype was seen at least ten times. The chain couples TRBV5-8 to TRBJ1-2, with unresolved D. V was pared by 3 bases and J by 2 bases, with 8 bases between. CDR1 is SGHTS and CDR2 is YDEGEE in the germline V gene. This CDR3 contains 13 residues. CDR3 loop: CASSSRQNYGYTF. The CDR3 DNA reads TGTGCCAGCAGCTCCCGCCAAAACTATGGCTACACCTTC.

This clonotype has a handful of counts. This sequence joins TRBV7-2 and TRBJ1-3; D is perhaps TRBD1 (5 bases). Germline CDR1 is SGHTA and CDR2 is FQGNSA. Trimming left V 8 bases short and J 4 bases short, with 12 bases between. The CDR3 consists of 13 residues. The CDR3 sequence is CASGGGVGNTIYF. The CDR3 coding sequence is TGTGCCAGCGGGGGTGGGGTGGGAAACACCATATATTTT.

This clonotype occurred many times. The V call is TRBV7-2, the J call TRBJ1-2; 11 bases match TRBD1. CDR3 length: 14 residues. V gave up 4 bases and J gave up 7 bases; unmatched junction bases: 5. CDR1 SGHTA and CDR2 FQGNSA come from the germline V gene. DNA for the CDR3: TGTGCCAGCAGCTCCGCGGGACAGGGGGGTGGCTACACCTTC. Translated, it gives CASSSAGQGGGYTF.

This clonotype was seen at least ten times. One junction end does not reproduce the germline sequence, and a read error may be involved. The chain links TRBV6-2 or TRBV6-3 to TRBJ1-2; a weak D match, TRBD1 (6 bases). Germline assignment: CDR1 MNHEY and CDR2 SVGEGT. The CDR3 consists of 17 residues. This chain's CDR3 is CASSYFSPSRGGEGYTF. Here the CDR3 DNA reads TGTGCCAGCAGCTACTTCTCCCCCTCCCGCGGGGGCGAGGGCTACACCTTC.

Notes on this clonotype: A much larger clone differs from this one at a single base, so this may be a read error. V and J are TRBV24-1 and TRBJ2-6, with D perhaps matching TRBD1 (5 bases). This CDR3 has 18 residues. Trimming shortened V by 4 bases and J by 0 bases, and 15 bases separated the two germline ends. From germline, CDR1 is KGHDR and CDR2 SFDVKD. The CDR3 here is CATSEFGAGLSGANVLTF. In nucleotides, the CDR3 is TGTGCCACCAGTGAATTTGGGGCAGGCCTCTCTGGGGCCAACGTCCTGACTTTC.

The sample holds a few counts of this clonotype. The CDR3 coding sequence is TGTGCCAGCAGCTTTGCGGGCCGGGTAGCCGTGGACAGCTTTGGAGAAAAACTGTTTTTT. Translated, it gives CASSFAGRVAVDSFGEKLFF. The chain recombines TRBV11-2 with TRBJ1-4, with D possibly being TRBD1 (6 bases). V was shortened by 3 bases and J by 8 bases, with 31 bases between the two germline ends. Germline assignment: CDR1 SGHAT and CDR2 FQNNGV. CDR3 size: 20 residues. Filled out from reference TRBV11-2 and TRBJ1-4, the complete variable domain reads EAGVAQSPRYKIIEKRQSVAFWCNPISGHATLYWYQQILGQGPKLLIQFQNNGVVDDSQLPKDRFSAERLKGVDSTLKIQPAKLEDSAVYLCASSFAGRVAVDSFGEKLFFGSGTQLSVL.

This clonotype was recorded at least ten times. The chain couples TRBV20-1 to TRBJ1-4; D not certain. V lost 6 bases, J lost 0 bases, and 8 bases lay in between. The CDR3 runs 13 residues. Germline lookup yields CDR1 DFQATT and CDR2 SNEGSKA (reference sequence). The CDR3 bases are TGCAGTGCCCCGCCCTCAACTAATGAAAAACTGTTTTTT. Amino acids: CSAPPSTNEKLFF.

As for this clonotype: The junction shows a germline mismatch at one end, possibly a read error. The gene calls are TRBV5-5 and TRBJ2-5; D is undetermined. The CDR3 totals 13 residues. The germline V gene encodes CDR1 SGHKS and CDR2 YYEKEE (reference sequence). CDR3 DNA sequence: TGTGCCAGCAGCTTGATTAGGTACGAGACCCAGTGCTTC. Its translation is CASSLIRYETQCF.

This clonotype was detected many times. V and J are TRBV10-3 and TRBJ2-7, with 13 bases lining up with TRBD2. The CDR3 spans 15 residues. V was clipped by 2 bases and J by 5 bases; unmatched bases: 3. Germline values: CDR1 ENHRY, CDR2 SYGVKD. The CDR3 region has the DNA TGTGCCATCAGTGAGGGACTAGCGGGAGTTAACGAGCAGTACTTC. Amino acids: CAISEGLAGVNEQYF.

This clonotype was found many times. The rearrangement uses TRBV11-2 and TRBJ2-5; no clear D. There are 13 residues in the CDR3. CDR1 is SGHAT and CDR2 is FQNNGV in the germline V gene. Trimming shortened V by 4 bases and J by 1 base, and 7 bases separated the two germline ends. CDR3 coding DNA: TGTGCCAGCAGCTCCACGCTCCAAGAGACCCAGTACTTC. Translated, it gives CASSSTLQETQYF.

This clonotype was seen only a few times. V usage is TRBV27 and J usage is TRBJ2-7; TRBD2 is a possible D gene (6 bases). This CDR3 has 16 residues. Per the germline V gene, CDR1 is MNHEY and CDR2 is SMNVEV (reference sequence). Trimming shortened V by 7 bases and J by 0 bases, and 19 bases separated the two germline ends. In DNA form, the CDR3 reads TGTGCCAGCACTTCCCGCGACGGGAGAGGCTCCTACGAGCAGTACTTC. Residues: CASTSRDGRGSYEQYF.

This clonotype was recorded once. A much larger clone lies one base from this, so it may be a read error. The conserved final phenylalanine or tryptophan is absent from the CDR3, which likely points to a read error. CDR3: CASSLAQAGGYTL. The CDR3 coding sequence is TGTGCCAGCAGTTTAGCTCAGGCGGGTGGCTACACCCTC. The rearrangement joins TRBV27 to TRBJ1-2; D call uncertain. The V gene lost 2 bases and the J gene lost 7 bases, with 11 bases spanning the gap. The CDR3 sequence is 13 residues long. The germline V gene encodes CDR1 MNHEY and CDR2 SMNVEV (reference sequence).

The chain is built from TRBV7-2 and TRBJ1-1; TRBD1 might be the D (5 bases). V gave up 3 bases and J gave up 3 bases, with 17 bases separating them. Germline V gene lookup returns CDR1 SGHTA and CDR2 FQGNSA. The CDR3 runs 16 residues. CDR3 residues: CASSFRDLRGYTEAFF. CDR3 DNA: TGTGCCAGCAGCTTCCGGGACCTCCGGGGGTACACTGAAGCTTTCTTT.

This clonotype was observed a handful of times. The chain is built from TRBV18 and TRBJ2-6; possibly TRBD2 for D (6 bases). This CDR3 has 17 residues. CDR1 is KGHSH, CDR2 LQKENI, per germline. With 2 bases removed from V and 0 bases from J, the gap between germline ends came to 11 bases. The CDR3 DNA reads as TGTGCCAGCTCACCATTGAGGGGAGGCTCTGGGGCCAACGTCCTGACTTTC. Translated, it gives CASSPLRGGSGANVLTF. The complete variable domain, with remaining parts taken from reference TRBV18 and TRBJ2-6, reads NAGVMQNPRHLVRRRGQEARLRCSPMKGHSHVYWYRQLPEEGLKFMVYLQKENIIDESGMPKERFSAEFPKEGPSILRIQQVVRGDSAAYFCASSPLRGGSGANVLTFGAGSRLTVL.

The genes are TRBV12-3 or TRBV12-4 and TRBJ1-1, with 8 bases fitting TRBD1. After removal of 5 bases from V and 5 bases from J, the junction contained 4 bases not matched to a gene. This CDR3 region has 13 residues. In DNA, the CDR3 is TGTGCCAGCAGTGAGACAGGGGTAACTGAAGCTTTCTTT. It yields the protein CASSETGVTEAFF.

This clonotype was seen a few times. Mismatch with germline at one junction end may stem from a read error. The V call is TRBV7-2, the J call TRBJ2-5; D uncertain. The CDR3 runs to 14 residues. In germline, CDR1 is SGHTA, CDR2 FQGNSA. CDR3 loop: CAGSLGGSMETQYF. CDR3 sequence (DNA): TGTGCCGGCAGCTTAGGCGGTAGCATGGAGACCCAGTACTTC.

This clonotype has at least ten counts. The chain couples TRBV2 to TRBJ2-7; 10 positions agree with TRBD1. This CDR3 spans 14 amino acids. V shed 6 bases and J 5 bases; nucleotides not matched to a gene: 7. Looked up from germline, CDR1 is SNHLY and CDR2 is FYNNEI. The CDR3 DNA reads as TGTGCCAGCAGCCCGGGACAGGGGAGAAACGAGCAGTACTTC. Translating gives CASSPGQGRNEQYF.

J is TRBJ1-1 and V is TRBV18; 7 bases align to TRBD1. The trim removed 6 bases at V and 0 bases at J, leaving 4 bases unmatched. CDR1 is KGHSH, CDR2 LQKENI, per germline. This CDR3 spans 14 amino acids. Here the CDR3 reads CASSVTGMNTEAFF. In nucleotides, the CDR3 is TGTGCCAGCTCGGTGACAGGGATGAACACTGAAGCTTTCTTT.

This clonotype was counted between two and nine times. The gene calls are TRBV7-9 and TRBJ1-2; D is ambiguous. This CDR3 is built from 14 residues. Between the trimmed V and J ends, which lost 5 bases and 4 bases, there was a span of 14 bases. The germline gives CDR1 SEHNR, CDR2 FQNEAQ (reference sequence). The CDR3 is CASSPETPLYGYTF. CDR3 DNA sequence: TGTGCCAGCAGCCCAGAGACACCCCTCTATGGCTACACCTTC.

The chain couples TRBV4-1 to TRBJ2-5; 9 bases line up with TRBD1. Germline values: CDR1 MGHRA, CDR2 YSYEKL. This CDR3 has 15 amino acids. V was clipped by 1 base and J by 4 bases; unmatched bases: 4. Here the CDR3 reads CASSQGGQGLETQYF. The CDR3 nucleotides read TGCGCCAGCAGCCAAGGGGGACAGGGTCTAGAGACCCAGTACTTC.

There are many counts of this clonotype. V is TRBV12-3 or TRBV12-4 and J is TRBJ1-1, with TRBD1 as a possible D gene (5 bases). V was pared by 4 bases and J by 2 bases, with 11 bases between. CDR3 length equals 14 residues. CDR3 in DNA: TGTGCCAGCAGTTGGGGGGGATCTAACACTGAAGCTTTCTTT. Amino acids: CASSWGGSNTEAFF.

The sample holds many counts of this clonotype. This rearrangement joins TRBV28 to TRBJ2-6, with D perhaps matching TRBD2 (6 bases). The V and J ends lost 7 bases and 0 bases respectively, with 16 bases between them. The germline gives CDR1 MDHEN, CDR2 SYDVKM. The CDR3 runs 17 residues. CDR3 DNA: TGTGCCAGCACCGGAGGGGTTCAGAGCTCTGGGGCCAACGTCCTGACTTTC. It encodes CASTGGVQSSGANVLTF.

J is TRBJ2-7 and V is TRBV6-1, with TRBD1 as a possible D gene (6 bases). Germline lookup yields CDR1 MNHNS and CDR2 SASEGT. Trimming took 6 bases from V and 1 from J, leaving 13 bases between them. The CDR3 contains 14 residues. The CDR3 bases are TGTGCCAGCAGACTCCTGGACAGTTCCTACGAGCAGTACTTC. It specifies CASRLLDSSYEQYF.